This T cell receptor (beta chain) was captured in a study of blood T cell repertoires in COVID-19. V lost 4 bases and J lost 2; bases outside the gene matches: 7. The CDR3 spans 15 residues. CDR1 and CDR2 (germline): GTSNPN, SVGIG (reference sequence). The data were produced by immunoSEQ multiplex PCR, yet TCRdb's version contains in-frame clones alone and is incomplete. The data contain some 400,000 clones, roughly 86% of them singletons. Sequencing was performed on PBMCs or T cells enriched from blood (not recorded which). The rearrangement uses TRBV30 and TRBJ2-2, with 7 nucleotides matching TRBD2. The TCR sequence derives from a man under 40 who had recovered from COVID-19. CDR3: CAWTTGTTNTGELFF. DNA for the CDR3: TGTGCCTGGACTACCGGGACTACAAACACCGGGGAGCTGTTTTTT.